The rows below give T cell receptor beta chains drawn from one sample of a study of shared clonotypes between healthy human individuals. TCRdb's table, derived via immunoSEQ multiplex PCR, lists solely in-frame clones and lacks some. The table has roughly 810,000 clones, roughly 96% seen once. Sequencing input: naive CD8+ T cells sorted from blood. The receptors originated from a man between 25 and 39 years old in good health. Both conserved end residues are trimmed from each CDR3. The order of the fields is V gene, J gene, CDR3 protein.

V gene: TRBV7-8
J gene: TRBJ2-5
CDR3 protein: ASTPERQGLWVVGETQY

V gene: TRBV4-1
J gene: TRBJ2-7
CDR3 protein: ASSQDRGAGIYEQY

V gene: TRBV11-2
J gene: TRBJ2-1
CDR3 protein: ASSSPGQGAGPVFDEQF

V gene: TRBV25-1
J gene: TRBJ2-1
CDR3 protein: ASSDSFQYNEQF

V gene: TRBV27
J gene: TRBJ2-7
CDR3 protein: ASSTWWRGRLQQY

V gene: TRBV6-1
J gene: TRBJ1-4
CDR3 protein: ASSDLDRGF

V gene: TRBV27
J gene: TRBJ2-1
CDR3 protein: ASSLSIAYGVTEQF

V gene: TRBV9
J gene: TRBJ2-1
CDR3 protein: ASSVAPGYNEQF

V gene: TRBV7-2
J gene: TRBJ2-3
CDR3 protein: ASSSSVGGGDTQY

V gene: TRBV9
J gene: TRBJ2-3
CDR3 protein: ASSKGLADTDTQY

V gene: TRBV19
J gene: TRBJ1-3
CDR3 protein: ASSIDSATGNTIY

V gene: TRBV29-1
J gene: TRBJ2-1
CDR3 protein: SVVQLASEHNEQF

V gene: TRBV5-6
J gene: TRBJ2-7
CDR3 protein: ASSLGPTSSYEQY

V gene: TRBV11-2
J gene: TRBJ2-1
CDR3 protein: ASSLVEGNEQF

V gene: TRBV5-6
J gene: TRBJ2-7
CDR3 protein: ASSFDVGTGDGYEQY

V gene: TRBV27
J gene: TRBJ2-4
CDR3 protein: ASSRHNKNIQY

V gene: TRBV28
J gene: TRBJ2-7
CDR3 protein: ASNQRELEEQY

V gene: TRBV4-1
J gene: TRBJ2-7
CDR3 protein: ASSPHTSYEQY

V gene: TRBV6-1
J gene: TRBJ2-1
CDR3 protein: ASSEALRLGRAHNEQF

V gene: TRBV27
J gene: TRBJ2-5
CDR3 protein: ASRGTGGFLETQY

V gene: TRBV7-9
J gene: TRBJ2-3
CDR3 protein: ASSPNPGPTDTQY

V gene: TRBV29-1
J gene: TRBJ2-7
CDR3 protein: SVEAGGAYEQY

V gene: TRBV5-1
J gene: TRBJ1-2
CDR3 protein: ASSPEGTGDGYT